These 2 T cell receptor beta chains share one sample of origin, sequenced in a study of blood T cell repertoires in COVID-19. TCRdb's table, derived via immunoSEQ multiplex PCR, lists solely in-frame clones and lacks some. The table includes about 110,000 clones, 75% to 85% detected once. The specimen was peripheral blood. The origin of the receptors is a man older than 75 with COVID-19, enrolled during active disease.

The V call is TRBV27, the J call TRBJ2-7; 10 bases match TRBD2. V lost 0 bases, J lost 5 bases, and 10 bases stayed unmatched. There are 17 residues in the CDR3. Looked up from germline, CDR1 is MNHEY and CDR2 is SMNVEV (reference sequence). This chain's CDR3 is CASSLSPAGGPSNEQYF. The DNA of the CDR3 is TGTGCCAGCAGTTTATCGCCAGCGGGAGGGCCCTCGAACGAGCAGTACTTC.

This chain joins TRBV7-3 and TRBJ2-7, with D hard to call. The CDR3 extends over 12 amino acids. V was pared by 4 bases and J by 0 bases, with 4 bases between. CDR1 and CDR2 from the germline V gene are SGHTA and FQGTGA. The CDR3 DNA is TGTGCCAGCAGCTCCCACTCCTACGAGCAGTACTTC. Protein product: CASSSHSYEQYF. The variable domain in full, with the rest retrieved from reference TRBV7-3 and TRBJ2-7, is GAGVSQTPSNKVTEKGKYVELRCDPISGHTALYWYRQSLGQGPEFLIYFQGTGAADDSGLPNDRFFAVRPEGSVSTLKIQRTERGDSAVYLCASSSHSYEQYFGPGTRLTVT.